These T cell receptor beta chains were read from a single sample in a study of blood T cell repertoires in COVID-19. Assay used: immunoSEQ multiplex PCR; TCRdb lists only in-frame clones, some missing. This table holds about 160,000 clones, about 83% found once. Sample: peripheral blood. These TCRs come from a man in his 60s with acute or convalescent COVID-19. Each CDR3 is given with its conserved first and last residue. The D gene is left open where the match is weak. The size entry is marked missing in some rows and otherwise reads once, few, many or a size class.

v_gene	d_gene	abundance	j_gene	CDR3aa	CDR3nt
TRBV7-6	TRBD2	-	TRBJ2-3	CASSLRLAGGLDTQYF	TGTGCCAGCAGCCTGCGACTAGCGGGGGGGCTAGATACGCAGTATTTT
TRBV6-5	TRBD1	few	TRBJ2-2	CASTLTGKGTGELFF	TGTGCCAGCACATTGACAGGGAAGGGCACCGGGGAGCTGTTTTTT
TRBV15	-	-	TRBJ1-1	CATSREQGSSVLNTEAFF	TGTGCCACCAGCAGAGAACAGGGATCCTCGGTCTTAAACACTGAAGCTTTCTTT
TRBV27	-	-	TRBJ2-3	CASRGRGGLSITDTQYF	TGTGCCAGCAGGGGACGCGGGGGCCTTTCTATCACAGATACGCAGTATTTT
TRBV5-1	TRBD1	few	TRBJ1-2	CASSPFGQANYGYTF	TGCGCCAGCAGCCCTTTTGGACAGGCGAACTATGGCTACACCTTC
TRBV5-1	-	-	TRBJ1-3	CASSTDGGYGNTIYF	TGCGCCAGCAGCACGGACGGAGGGTACGGAAACACCATATATTTT
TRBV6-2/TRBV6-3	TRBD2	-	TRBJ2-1	CASSLAGVYNEQFF	TGTGCCAGCAGCCTAGCGGGGGTTTACAATGAGCAGTTCTTC
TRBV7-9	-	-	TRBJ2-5	CASSLPKPQETQYF	TGTGCCAGCAGCTTACCTAAACCTCAAGAGACCCAGTACTTC
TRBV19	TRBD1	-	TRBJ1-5	CASNFQGAQPQHF	TGTGCCAGTAATTTTCAGGGGGCTCAGCCCCAGCATTTT
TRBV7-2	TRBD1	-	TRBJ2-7	CASSPTTGSYSYEQYF	TGTGCCAGCAGCCCCACGACAGGGAGTTATTCCTACGAGCAGTACTTC
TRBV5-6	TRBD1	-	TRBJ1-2	CASSAGTGANYGYTF	TGTGCCAGCAGTGCCGGGACAGGGGCTAACTATGGCTACACCTTC
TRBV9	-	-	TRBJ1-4	CASSEQSPPNEKLFF	TGTGCCAGCAGCGAACAGAGCCCACCTAATGAAAAACTGTTTTTT
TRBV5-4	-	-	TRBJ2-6	CASSLGHYSGANVLTF	TGTGCCAGCAGCTTGGGACATTACTCTGGGGCCAACGTCCTGACTTTC
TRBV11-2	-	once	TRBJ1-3	CASSLVVRAGNTIYF	TGTGCCAGCAGCTTAGTGGTCCGGGCTGGAAACACCATATATTTT
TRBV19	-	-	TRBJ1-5	CASSTQRYSNQPQHF	TGTGCCAGTAGTACTCAGAGGTATAGCAATCAGCCCCAGCATTTT
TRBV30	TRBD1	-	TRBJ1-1	CAWRPGTGVFTEAFF	TGTGCCTGGAGACCTGGGACAGGGGTTTTCACTGAAGCTTTCTTT
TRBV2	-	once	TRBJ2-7	CASTENRESHEQYF	TGTGCCAGCACAGAAAACAGGGAAAGCCACGAGCAGTACTTC
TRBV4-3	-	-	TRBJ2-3	CASSQVRGVSIDTQYF	TGCGCCAGCAGCCAAGTCCGGGGAGTGTCAATAGATACGCAGTATTTT
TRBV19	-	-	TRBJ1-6	CASSINYNSPLHF	TGTGCCAGTAGTATCAACTATAATTCACCCCTCCACTTT
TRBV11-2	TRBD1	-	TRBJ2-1	CASSLRDRTYNEQFF	TGTGCCAGCAGCTTACGGGACAGGACGTACAATGAGCAGTTCTTC
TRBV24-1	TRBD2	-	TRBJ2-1	CATSERGGRDEQFF	TGTGCCACCAGTGAGCGGGGGGGGCGCGATGAGCAGTTCTTC
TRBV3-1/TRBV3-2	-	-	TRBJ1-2	CASSPQGLHYGYTF	TGTGCCAGCAGCCCCCAGGGTCTTCACTATGGCTACACCTTC
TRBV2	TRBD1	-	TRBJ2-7	CASSVDRANEQYF	TGTGCCAGCAGTGTTGACAGGGCTAACGAGCAGTACTTC
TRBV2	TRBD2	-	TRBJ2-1	CASSDAHGRGGYNEQFF	TGTGCCAGCAGCGATGCACATGGGCGGGGGGGCTACAATGAGCAGTTCTTC
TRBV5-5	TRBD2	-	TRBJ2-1	CASSVTSGEQFF	TGTGCCAGCAGCGTAACTAGCGGGGAGCAGTTCTTC
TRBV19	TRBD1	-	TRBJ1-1	CASNYPQGATEAFF	TGTGCCAGTAATTATCCCCAGGGGGCCACTGAAGCTTTCTTT
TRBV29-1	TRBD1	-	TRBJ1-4	CSGRDRREKLFF	TGCAGCGGACGGGACAGAAGGGAAAAACTGTTTTTT
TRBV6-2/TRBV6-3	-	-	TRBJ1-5	CASSYLQGSNQPQHF	TGTGCCAGCAGTTACCTCCAGGGAAGCAATCAGCCCCAGCATTTT
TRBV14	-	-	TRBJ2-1	CASSRSTDYNEQFF	TGTGCCAGCAGCCGGAGCACTGATTACAATGAGCAGTTCTTC
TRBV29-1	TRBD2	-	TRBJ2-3	CSVVLAGRLDTQYF	TGCAGCGTTGTATTAGCGGGGCGCCTAGATACGCAGTATTTT
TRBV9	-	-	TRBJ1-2	CASSVARPGAGYTF	TGTGCCAGCAGCGTAGCCCGGCCAGGGGCTGGCTACACCTTC
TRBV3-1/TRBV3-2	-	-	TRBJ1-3	CASSPPLSGNTIYF	TGTGCCAGCAGCCCCCCCCTCTCTGGAAACACCATATATTTT
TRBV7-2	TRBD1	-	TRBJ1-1	CASSFADRGNTEAFF	TGTGCCAGCAGCTTCGCAGACAGGGGGAACACTGAAGCTTTCTTT
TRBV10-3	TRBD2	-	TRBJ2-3	CATGRGSGNTDTQYF	TGTGCCACCGGTAGAGGTAGCGGGAACACAGATACGCAGTATTTT
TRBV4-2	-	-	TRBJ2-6	CASSQVGTARSGANVLTF	TGTGCCAGCAGCCAAGTGGGTACAGCAAGATCTGGGGCCAACGTCCTGACTTTC
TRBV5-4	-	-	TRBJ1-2	CASSLDPGGLSGYTF	TGTGCCAGCAGCTTGGACCCGGGAGGACTGAGTGGCTACACCTTC
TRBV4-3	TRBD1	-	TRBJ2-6	CASSQDRTDRGLGANVLTF	TGCGCCAGCAGCCAAGATCGGACGGACAGGGGTCTTGGGGCCAACGTCCTGACTTTC
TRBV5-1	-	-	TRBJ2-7	CASRGGEGSYEQYF	TGCGCCAGCAGGGGGGGTGAGGGCTCCTACGAGCAGTACTTC
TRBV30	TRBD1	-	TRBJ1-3	CAWNQGQGVLSSGNTIYF	TGTGCCTGGAATCAAGGACAGGGGGTCCTCAGCTCTGGAAACACCATATATTTT
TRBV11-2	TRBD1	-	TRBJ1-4	CASSPGTVNEKLFF	TGTGCCAGCAGCCCCGGGACAGTTAATGAAAAACTGTTTTTT
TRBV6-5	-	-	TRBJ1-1	CASYSLNTEAFF	TGTGCCAGCTACAGCTTGAACACTGAAGCTTTCTTT
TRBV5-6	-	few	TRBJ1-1	CASSFGGLNTEAFF	TGTGCCAGCAGCTTCGGGGGATTGAACACTGAAGCTTTCTTT
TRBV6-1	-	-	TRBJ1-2	CASSEGFWVRGYGYTF	TGTGCCAGCAGTGAAGGTTTCTGGGTGAGAGGCTATGGCTACACCTTC
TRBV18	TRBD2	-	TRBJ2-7	CASSRLGGDSYEQYF	TGTGCCAGCTCACGTCTCGGGGGGGACTCCTACGAGCAGTACTTC
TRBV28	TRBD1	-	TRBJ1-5	CASSFDRGINQPQHF	TGTGCCAGCAGCTTCGACAGGGGGATCAATCAGCCCCAGCATTTT